This T cell receptor (beta chain) was identified in a study of blood T cell repertoires in COVID-19. At the level of the study: Samples came from the United States, Italy and Spain, spanning acute and convalescent COVID-19. Sources were T cells, B-cell-depleted T cells, or PBMCs; the material itself was cDNA or gDNA.

Everyone who took part was 18 to 89 years old, and they came from about two dozen US areas. This clone was seen once. The authors' processing: Scientists estimated how many nucleated cells there were by amplifying reference gene primers. Sequencing was performed with immunoSEQ multiplex PCR; in TCRdb, only in-frame clones are kept and a portion is missing. V and J calls and clone size are given by that table; D and trimming were obtained from the DNA. The sample holds around 190,000 clones, roughly 87% seen once. CDR3 length equals 13 residues. Germline V gene data show CDR1 as LNHDA and CDR2 as SQIVND (reference sequence). Unmatched junction bases numbered 3, after V lost 3 bases and J lost 7 bases.

Sample: PBMCs or T cells enriched from blood (not recorded which). V gene TRBV19 combines with J gene TRBJ2-4, with TRBD2 matching 7 bases. The TCR was taken from a man in his late teens or twenties with acute COVID-19. The CDR3 region is CASSMLGGNIQYF. CDR3 DNA: TGTGCCAGTAGTATGCTGGGGGGGAACATTCAGTACTTC.